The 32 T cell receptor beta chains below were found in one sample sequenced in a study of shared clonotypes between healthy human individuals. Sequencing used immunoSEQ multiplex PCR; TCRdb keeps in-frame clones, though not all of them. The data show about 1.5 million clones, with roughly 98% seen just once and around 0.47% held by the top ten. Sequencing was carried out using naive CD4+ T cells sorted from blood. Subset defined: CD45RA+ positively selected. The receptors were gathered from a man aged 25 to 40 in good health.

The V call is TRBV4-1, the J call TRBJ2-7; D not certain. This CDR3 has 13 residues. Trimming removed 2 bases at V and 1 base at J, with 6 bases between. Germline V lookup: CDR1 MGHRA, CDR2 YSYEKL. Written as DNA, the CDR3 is TGCGCCAGCAGCCAACCCGGGTCCTACGAGCAGTACTTC. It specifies CASSQPGSYEQYF.

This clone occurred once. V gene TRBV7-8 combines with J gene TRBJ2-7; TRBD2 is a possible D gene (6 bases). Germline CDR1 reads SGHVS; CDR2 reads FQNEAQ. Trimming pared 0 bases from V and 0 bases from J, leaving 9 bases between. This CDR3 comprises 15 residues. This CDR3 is CASSLARGVSYEQYF. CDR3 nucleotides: TGTGCCAGCAGCTTAGCGCGGGGCGTCTCCTACGAGCAGTACTTC.

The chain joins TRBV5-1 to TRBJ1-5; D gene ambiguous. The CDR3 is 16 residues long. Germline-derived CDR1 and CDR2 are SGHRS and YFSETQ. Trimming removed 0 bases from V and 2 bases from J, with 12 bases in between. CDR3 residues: CASSLAPGFGNQPQHF. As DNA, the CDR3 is TGCGCCAGCAGCTTGGCACCGGGGTTCGGCAATCAGCCCCAGCATTTT.

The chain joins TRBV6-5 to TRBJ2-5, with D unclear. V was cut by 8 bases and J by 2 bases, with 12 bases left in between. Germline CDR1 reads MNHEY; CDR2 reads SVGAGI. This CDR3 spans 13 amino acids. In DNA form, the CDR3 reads TGTGCCAGCCAACCTCCTCCTCAAGAGACCCAGTACTTC. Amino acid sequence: CASQPPPQETQYF.

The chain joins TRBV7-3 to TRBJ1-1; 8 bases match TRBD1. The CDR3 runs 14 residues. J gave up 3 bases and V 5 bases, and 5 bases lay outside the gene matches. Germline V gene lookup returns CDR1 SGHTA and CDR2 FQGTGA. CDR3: CASSPGQGDTEAFF. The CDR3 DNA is TGTGCCAGCAGCCCAGGACAGGGAGACACTGAAGCTTTCTTT. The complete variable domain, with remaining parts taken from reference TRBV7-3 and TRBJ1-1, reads GAGVSQTPSNKVTEKGKYVELRCDPISGHTALYWYRQSLGQGPEFLIYFQGTGAADDSGLPNDRFFAVRPEGSVSTLKIQRTERGDSAVYLCASSPGQGDTEAFFGQGTRLTVV.

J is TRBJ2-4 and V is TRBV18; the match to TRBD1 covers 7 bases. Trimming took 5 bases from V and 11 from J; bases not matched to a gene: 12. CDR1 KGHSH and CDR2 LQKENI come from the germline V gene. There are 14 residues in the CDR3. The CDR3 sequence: CASSSKTGQAFQYF. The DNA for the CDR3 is TGTGCCAGCTCATCAAAGACAGGACAGGCCTTTCAGTACTTC.

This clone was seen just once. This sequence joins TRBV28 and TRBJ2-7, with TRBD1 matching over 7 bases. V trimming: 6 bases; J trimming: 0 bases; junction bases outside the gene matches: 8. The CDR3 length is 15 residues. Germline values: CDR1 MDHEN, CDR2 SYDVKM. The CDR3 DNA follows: TGTGCCAGCAGACGAGACAGGGTCAGCTCCTACGAGCAGTACTTC. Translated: CASRRDRVSSYEQYF.

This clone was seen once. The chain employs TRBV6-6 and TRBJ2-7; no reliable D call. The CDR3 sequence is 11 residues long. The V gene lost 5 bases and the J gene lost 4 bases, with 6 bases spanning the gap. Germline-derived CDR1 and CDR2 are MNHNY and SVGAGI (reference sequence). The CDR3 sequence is CASSDPYEQYF. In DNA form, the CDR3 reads TGTGCCAGCAGTGACCCATACGAGCAGTACTTC.

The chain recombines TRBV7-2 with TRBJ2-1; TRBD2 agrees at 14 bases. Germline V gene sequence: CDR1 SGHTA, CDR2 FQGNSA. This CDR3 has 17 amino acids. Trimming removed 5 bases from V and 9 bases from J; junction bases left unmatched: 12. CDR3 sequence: CASSVTGTSGRVGEQFF. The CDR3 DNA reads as TGTGCCAGCAGCGTAACCGGGACTAGCGGGAGAGTGGGTGAGCAGTTCTTC.

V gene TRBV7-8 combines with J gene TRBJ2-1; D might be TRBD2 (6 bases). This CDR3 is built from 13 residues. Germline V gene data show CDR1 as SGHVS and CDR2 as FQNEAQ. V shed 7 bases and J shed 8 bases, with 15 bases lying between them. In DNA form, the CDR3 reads TGTGCCAGCAACCTCTTTAGCGGCCATGAGCAGTTCTTC. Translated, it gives CASNLFSGHEQFF. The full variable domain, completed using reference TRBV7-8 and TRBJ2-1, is GAGVSQSPRYKVAKRGQDVALRCDPISGHVSLFWYQQALGQGPEFLTYFQNEAQLDKSGLPSDRFFAERPEGSVSTLKIQRTQQEDSAVYLCASNLFSGHEQFFGPGTRLTVL.

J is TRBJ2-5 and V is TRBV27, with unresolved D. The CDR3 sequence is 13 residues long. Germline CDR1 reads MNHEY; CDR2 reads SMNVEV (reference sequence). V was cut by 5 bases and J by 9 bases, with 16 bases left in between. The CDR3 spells CASSPTSPGAQYF. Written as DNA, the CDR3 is TGTGCCAGCAGTCCAACCTCACCGGGCGCCCAGTACTTC.

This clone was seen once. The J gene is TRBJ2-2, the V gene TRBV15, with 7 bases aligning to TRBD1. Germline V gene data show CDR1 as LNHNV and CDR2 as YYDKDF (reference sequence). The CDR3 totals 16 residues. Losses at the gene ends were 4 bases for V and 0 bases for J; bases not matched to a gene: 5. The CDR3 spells CATSKGTAANTGELFF. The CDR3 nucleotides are TGTGCCACCAGCAAGGGGACAGCCGCGAACACCGGGGAGCTGTTTTTT.

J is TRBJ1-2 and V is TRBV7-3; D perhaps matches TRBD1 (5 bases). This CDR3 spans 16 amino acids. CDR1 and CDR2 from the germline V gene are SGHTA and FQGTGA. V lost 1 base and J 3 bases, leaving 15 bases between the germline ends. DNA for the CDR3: TGTGCCAGCAGCTTAAGGGCCAGGGAGTTTGACTATGGCTACACCTTC. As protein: CASSLRAREFDYGYTF.

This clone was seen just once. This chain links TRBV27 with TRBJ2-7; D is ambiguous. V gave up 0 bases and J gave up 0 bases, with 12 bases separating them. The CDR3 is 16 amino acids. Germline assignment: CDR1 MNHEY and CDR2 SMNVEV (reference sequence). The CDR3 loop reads CASSLSSSRYSYEQYF. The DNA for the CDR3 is TGTGCCAGCAGTTTATCATCGTCCAGATACTCCTACGAGCAGTACTTC.

Here the CDR3 reads CASSSHRGNTIYF. As DNA, the CDR3 is TGTGCCAGCAGCTCACACAGGGGAAACACCATATATTTT. The chain links TRBV7-2 to TRBJ1-3; weak D call: TRBD1 (5 bases). The CDR3 is 13 residues long. Trimming left V 4 bases short and J 4 bases short, with 8 bases between. CDR1 SGHTA and CDR2 FQGNSA come from the germline V gene.

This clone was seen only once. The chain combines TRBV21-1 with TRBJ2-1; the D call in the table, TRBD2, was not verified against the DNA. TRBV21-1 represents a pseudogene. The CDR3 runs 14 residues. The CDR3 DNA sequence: TGTGCCAGCAGCATTGGGAGGTGGAATAATGAGCAGTTCTTC. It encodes CASSIGRWNNEQFF.

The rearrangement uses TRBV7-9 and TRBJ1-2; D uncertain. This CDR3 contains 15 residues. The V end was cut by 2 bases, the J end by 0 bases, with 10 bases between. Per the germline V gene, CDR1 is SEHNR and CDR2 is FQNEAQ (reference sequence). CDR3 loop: CASSLSAVANYGYTF. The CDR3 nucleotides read TGTGCCAGCAGCTTAAGTGCGGTAGCTAACTATGGCTACACCTTC.

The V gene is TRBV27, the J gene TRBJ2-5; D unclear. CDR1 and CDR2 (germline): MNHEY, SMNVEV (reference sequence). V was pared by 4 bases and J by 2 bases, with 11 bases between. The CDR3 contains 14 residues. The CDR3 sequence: CASSSPVRQETQYF. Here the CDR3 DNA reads TGTGCCAGCAGTTCCCCGGTTCGGCAAGAGACCCAGTACTTC.

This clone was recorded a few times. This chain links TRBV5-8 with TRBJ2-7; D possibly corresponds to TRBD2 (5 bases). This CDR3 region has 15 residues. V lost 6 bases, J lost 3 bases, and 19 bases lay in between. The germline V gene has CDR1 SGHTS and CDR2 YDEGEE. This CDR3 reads CASIRNPQAGYEQYF. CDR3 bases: TGTGCCAGCATCAGGAACCCCCAGGCGGGCTACGAGCAGTACTTC.

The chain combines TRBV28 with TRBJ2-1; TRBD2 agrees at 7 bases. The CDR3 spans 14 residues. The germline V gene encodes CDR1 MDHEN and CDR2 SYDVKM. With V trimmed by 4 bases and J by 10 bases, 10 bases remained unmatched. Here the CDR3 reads CASSYPGRAWEQFF. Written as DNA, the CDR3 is TGTGCCAGCAGTTACCCTGGGAGGGCCTGGGAGCAGTTCTTC.

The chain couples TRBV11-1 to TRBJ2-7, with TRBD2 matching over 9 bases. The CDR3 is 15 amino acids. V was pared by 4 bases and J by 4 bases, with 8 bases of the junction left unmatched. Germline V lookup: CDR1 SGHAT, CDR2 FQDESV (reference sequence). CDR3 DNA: TGTGCCAGCAGCTGGATAGCGGGGGCGTTTTACGAGCAGTACTTC. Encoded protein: CASSWIAGAFYEQYF.

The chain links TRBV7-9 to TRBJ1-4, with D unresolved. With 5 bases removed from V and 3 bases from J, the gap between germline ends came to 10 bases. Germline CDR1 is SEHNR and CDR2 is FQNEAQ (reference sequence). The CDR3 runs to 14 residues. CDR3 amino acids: CASSVQRANEKLFF. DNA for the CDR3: TGTGCCAGCAGCGTTCAAAGGGCTAATGAAAAACTGTTTTTT.

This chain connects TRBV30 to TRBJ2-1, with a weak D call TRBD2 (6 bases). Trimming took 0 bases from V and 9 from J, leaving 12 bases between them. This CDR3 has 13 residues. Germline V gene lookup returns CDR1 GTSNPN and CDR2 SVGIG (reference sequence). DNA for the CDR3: TGTGCCTGGAGTGTACGGGAGTTGGTTGAGCAGTTCTTC. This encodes CAWSVRELVEQFF.

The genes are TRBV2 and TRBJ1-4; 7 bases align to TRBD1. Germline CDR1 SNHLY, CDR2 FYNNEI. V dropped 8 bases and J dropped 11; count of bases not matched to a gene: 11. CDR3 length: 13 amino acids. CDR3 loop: CASGYDRVEKLFF. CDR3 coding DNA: TGTGCCAGCGGGTACGACAGGGTTGAGAAACTGTTTTTT.

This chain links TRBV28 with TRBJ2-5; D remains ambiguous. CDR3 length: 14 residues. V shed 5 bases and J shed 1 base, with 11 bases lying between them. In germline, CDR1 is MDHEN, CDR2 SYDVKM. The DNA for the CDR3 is TGTGCCAGCAGTCTCCTACCGTTCCAAGAGACCCAGTACTTC. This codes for CASSLLPFQETQYF.

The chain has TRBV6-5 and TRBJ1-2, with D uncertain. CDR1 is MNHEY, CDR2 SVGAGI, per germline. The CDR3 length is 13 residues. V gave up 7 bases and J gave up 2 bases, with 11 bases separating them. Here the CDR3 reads CASNRAGNYGYTF. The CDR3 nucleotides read TGTGCCAGCAATAGGGCGGGGAACTATGGCTACACCTTC.

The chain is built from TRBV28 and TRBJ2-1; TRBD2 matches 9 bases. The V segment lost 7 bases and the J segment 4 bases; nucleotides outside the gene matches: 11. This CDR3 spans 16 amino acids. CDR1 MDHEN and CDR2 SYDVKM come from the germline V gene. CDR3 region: CASMGLAGTSYNEQFF. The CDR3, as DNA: TGTGCCAGCATGGGCCTAGCGGGAACTTCGTACAATGAGCAGTTCTTC. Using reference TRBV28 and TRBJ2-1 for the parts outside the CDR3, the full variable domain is DVKVTQSSRYLVKRTGEKVFLECVQDMDHENMFWYRQDPGLGLRLIYFSYDVKMKEKGDIPEGYSVSREKKERFSLILESASTNQTSMYLCASMGLAGTSYNEQFFGPGTRLTVL.

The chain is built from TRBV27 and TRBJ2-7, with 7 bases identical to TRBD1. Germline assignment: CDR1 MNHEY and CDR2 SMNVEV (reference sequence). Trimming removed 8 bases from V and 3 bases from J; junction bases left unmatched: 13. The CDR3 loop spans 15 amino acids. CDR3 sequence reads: CASGTLPGQSYEQYF. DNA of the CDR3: TGTGCCAGCGGAACCCTCCCGGGACAGAGCTACGAGCAGTACTTC.

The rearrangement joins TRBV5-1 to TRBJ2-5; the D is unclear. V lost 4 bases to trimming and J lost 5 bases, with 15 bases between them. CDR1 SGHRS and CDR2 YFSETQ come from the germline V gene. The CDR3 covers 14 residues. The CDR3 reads CASSPNVGGETQYF. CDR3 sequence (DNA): TGCGCCAGCAGCCCAAATGTGGGTGGGGAGACCCAGTACTTC.

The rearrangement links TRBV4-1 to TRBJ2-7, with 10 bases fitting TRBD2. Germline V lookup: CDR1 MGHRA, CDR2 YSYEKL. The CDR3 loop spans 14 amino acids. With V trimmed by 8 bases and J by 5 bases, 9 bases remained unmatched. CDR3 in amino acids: CASASSGSLHEQYF. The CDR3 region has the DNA TGCGCCAGCGCTTCTAGCGGGAGTCTCCACGAGCAGTACTTC.

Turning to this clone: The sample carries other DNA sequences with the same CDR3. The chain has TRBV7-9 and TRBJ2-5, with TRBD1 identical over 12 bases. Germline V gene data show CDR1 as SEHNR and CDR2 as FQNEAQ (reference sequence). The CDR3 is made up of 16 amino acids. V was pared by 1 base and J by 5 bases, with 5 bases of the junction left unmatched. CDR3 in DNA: TGTGCCAGCAGCTTAGGGGACAGGGGGCATCAGGAGACCCAGTACTTC. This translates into CASSLGDRGHQETQYF.

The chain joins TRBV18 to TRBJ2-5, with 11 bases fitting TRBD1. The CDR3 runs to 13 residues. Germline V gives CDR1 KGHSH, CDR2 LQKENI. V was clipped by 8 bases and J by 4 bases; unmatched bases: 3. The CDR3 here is CASRTGGRETQYF. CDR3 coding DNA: TGTGCCAGCAGGACAGGGGGCCGAGAGACCCAGTACTTC.